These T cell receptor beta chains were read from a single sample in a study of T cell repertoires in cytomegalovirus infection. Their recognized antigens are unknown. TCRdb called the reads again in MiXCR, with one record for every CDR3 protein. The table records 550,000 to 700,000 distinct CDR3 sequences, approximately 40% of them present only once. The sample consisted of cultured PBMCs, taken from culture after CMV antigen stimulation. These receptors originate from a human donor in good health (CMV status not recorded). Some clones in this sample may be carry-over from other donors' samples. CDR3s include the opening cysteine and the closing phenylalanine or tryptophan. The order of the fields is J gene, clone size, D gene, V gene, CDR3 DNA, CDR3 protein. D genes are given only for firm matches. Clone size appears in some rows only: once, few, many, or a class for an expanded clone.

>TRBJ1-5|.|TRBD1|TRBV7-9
TGTGCCAGCAGAAATACAGGGGTCGATCAGCCCCAGCATTTT
CASRNTGVDQPQHF
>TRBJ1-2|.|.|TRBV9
TGTGCCAGCAGCGTAGCTACGAGATGGGGCTATGGCTACACCTTC
CASSVATRWGYGYTF
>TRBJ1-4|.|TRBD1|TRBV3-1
TGTGCCAGCAGCCAAGAGACAGGGGAAGAAAAACTGTTTTTT
CASSQETGEEKLFF
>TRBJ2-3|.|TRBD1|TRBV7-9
TGTGCCAGCAGTTTGGATTGGACAGGGGTCGGCACAGATACGCAGTATTTT
CASSLDWTGVGTDTQYF
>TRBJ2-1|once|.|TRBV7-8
TGTGCCAGCAGCTTGGGGAGACTAGTACACAATGAGCAGTTCTTC
CASSLGRLVHNEQFF
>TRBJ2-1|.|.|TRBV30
TGTGCCTGGAGTGCATATCTTCGGGGGACTGAAACCTACAATGAGCAGTTCTTC
CAWSAYLRGTETYNEQFF
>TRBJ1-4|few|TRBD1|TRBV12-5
TGTGCTAGTGGTTGGCAGGGGGCAGGGAACGAAAAACTGTTTTTT
CASGWQGAGNEKLFF
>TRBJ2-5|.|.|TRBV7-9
TGTGCCAGCAGCCGCGGCCCGGAGGCGGGGCAGGAGACCCAGTACTTC
CASSRGPEAGQETQYF
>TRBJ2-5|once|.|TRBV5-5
TGTGCCAGCAGCAAGAAAGAGACCCAGTACTTC
CASSKKETQYF
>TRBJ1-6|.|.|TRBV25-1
TGTGCCAGCAGTGATGTGGGGCGTTTAGAGTCACCCCTCCACTTT
CASSDVGRLESPLHF
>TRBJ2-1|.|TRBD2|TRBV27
TGTGCCAGCAGCAAGGAACTAGCGGACAATGAGCAGTTCTTC
CASSKELADNEQFF
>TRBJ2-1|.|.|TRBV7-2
TGTGCCAGCAGCTTTTTGGTCATAGACAATGAGCAGTTCTTC
CASSFLVIDNEQFF
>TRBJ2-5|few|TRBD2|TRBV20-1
TGCAGTCCAAGAGCGGGAGGGCCGGAGACCCAGTACTTC
CSPRAGGPETQYF
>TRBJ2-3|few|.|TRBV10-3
TGTGCCACCCGAGCCCGGGAGAACACAGATACGCAGTATTTT
CATRARENTDTQYF
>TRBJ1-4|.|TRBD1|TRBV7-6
TGTGCCAGCAGCTCAAGACAGGGGGCACTGATAACTAATGAAAAACTGTTTTTT
CASSSRQGALITNEKLFF
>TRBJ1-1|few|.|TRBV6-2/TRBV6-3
TGTGCCAGCAGTCCAGGGACCTTGAACACTGAAGCTTTCTTT
CASSPGTLNTEAFF
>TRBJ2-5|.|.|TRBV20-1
TGCAGTGTTTTAACTTCCTATGAGACCCAGTACTTC
CSVLTSYETQYF
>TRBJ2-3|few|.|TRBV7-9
TGTGCCAGCACCCAAGGACAGCTCAGCACAGATACGCAGTATTTT
CASTQGQLSTDTQYF
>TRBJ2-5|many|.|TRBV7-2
TGTGCCAGCAGCTTATCTAGCTTCCGAGGGGAGGAGACCCAGTACTTC
CASSLSSFRGEETQYF
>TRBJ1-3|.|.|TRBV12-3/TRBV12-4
TGTGCCAGCACCCCCTCTACCGACACCATATATTTT
CASTPSTDTIYF
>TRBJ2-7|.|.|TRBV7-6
TGTGCCAGCAGCTTAGCTTTTGGCCTAGCTGACGAGCAGTACTTC
CASSLAFGLADEQYF
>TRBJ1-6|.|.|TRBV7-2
TGTGCCAGCAGCTTAGCGCTCCAGCCCTCACCCCTCCACTTT
CASSLALQPSPLHF
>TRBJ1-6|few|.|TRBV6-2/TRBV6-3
TGTGCCAGCAGTTACTCGGCGAGCCCCACCCTCCACTTT
CASSYSASPTLHF
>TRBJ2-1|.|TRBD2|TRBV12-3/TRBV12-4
TGTGCCAGCAGTTCCGCATCGGGACTAGAAAGGGTACGGCCTGATGAGCAGTTCTTC
CASSSASGLERVRPDEQFF
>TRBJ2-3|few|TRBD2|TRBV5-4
TGTGCCAGCAGCAGACGGACTAGCGGGAGGTATGATACGCAGTATTTT
CASSRRTSGRYDTQYF
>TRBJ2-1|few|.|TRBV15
TGTGCCACCAGCCCGCCCGGGTTTAGATCCTACAATGAGCAGTTCTTC
CATSPPGFRSYNEQFF
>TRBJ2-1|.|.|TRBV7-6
TGTGCCACCCGGGCGGCCGACAATGAGCAGTTCTTC
CATRAADNEQFF
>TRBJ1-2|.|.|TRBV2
TGTGCCAGCAGTGTGACAGCTGACGCCTATGGCTACACCTTC
CASSVTADAYGYTF
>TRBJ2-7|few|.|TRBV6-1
TGTGCCAGCAGTGAAGTAAGCAAGGGCTACGAGCAGTACTTC
CASSEVSKGYEQYF
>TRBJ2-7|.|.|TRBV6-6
TGTGCCAGCAGTGACGGGACACCTCCCTCCTACGAGCAGTACTTC
CASSDGTPPSYEQYF